This T cell receptor beta chain was sequenced for a study of shared clonotypes between healthy human individuals. Several immunoSEQ plates received, in even portions, the genomic DNA of each subset. Authors' analysis steps: Filtering was not the same, since immunoSEQ gave junction-only sequences without quality scores. Clones were sequenced by immunoSEQ multiplex PCR, and TCRdb holds only the in-frame ones, with some missing. Clone size and V and J calls were adopted from that table, with D and trimming inferred from the DNA. Of about 490,000 clones listed, 70% to 85% are singletons. The TCR was taken from a woman in her 40s in good health. Some clones in this sample may be carry-over from other donors' samples. The sequenced sample consisted of PBMCs.

The DNA of the CDR3 is TGTGCCAGCTCACAACAGGGGCCAGCTAACTATGGCTACACCTTC. Translation: CASSQQGPANYGYTF. The chain couples TRBV18 to TRBJ1-2, with TRBD1 identical over 7 bases. The CDR3 extends over 15 amino acids. J lost 0 bases, V lost 4 bases, and 5 bases had no gene match. Germline CDR1 and CDR2: KGHSH and LQKENI.